The rows below give T cell receptor beta chains drawn from one sample of a study of blood T cells in healthy people across ages. TCRdb independently ran MiXCR on the 5' RACE reads; one entry per CDR3 protein. The sample yields around 970,000 distinct CDR3 sequences, approximately 50% seen once. Sequenced sample: blood. These receptors were obtained from a woman aged 60 to 75 in good health. CDR3s include the opening cysteine and the closing phenylalanine or tryptophan. Each record gives: J gene, V gene, CDR3 protein.

>TRBJ2-3|TRBV7-2
CASSPARAEGTDTQYF
>.|TRBV20-1
CSAREQGHGGEQYF
>TRBJ2-7|TRBV5-1
CASSPGESYNEQYF
>TRBJ1-1|TRBV7-2
CASSLDSTGLNTEAFF
>TRBJ2-6|TRBV15
CATSITGSSGANVLTF
>.|TRBV5-1
CASSFGGLVYEQYF
>TRBJ2-7|TRBV29-1
CSVSRPGGGYEQYF
>TRBJ2-4|TRBV27
CASSSILDRSKNIQYF
>TRBJ1-1|TRBV28
CASSFPVYGSDSSPTEAFF
>TRBJ2-3|TRBV27
CASSKGAASTDTQYF
>TRBJ2-7|TRBV7-2
CASSYILGVYNEQYF
>TRBJ1-2|TRBV20-1
CSARFVGAGYTF
>TRBJ1-2|TRBV4-3
CASSQFPSGGIYGYTF
>TRBJ2-7|TRBV3-1
CASSRRLRSSYEQYF
>TRBJ2-5|TRBV5-8
CASSLQGSETQYF
>TRBJ1-6|TRBV4-3
CASSQDVEPLSPLHF
>TRBJ2-1|TRBV7-2
CASSLGTGPSSYNEQFF
>TRBJ2-7|TRBV28
CASLRSPLYEQYF
>TRBJ1-5|TRBV7-2
CASSSYRADQPQHF
>TRBJ2-7|TRBV20-1
CSASGTPPSYEQYF
>TRBJ2-7|TRBV6-5
CASSYSPLAGPSYEQYF
>TRBJ2-1|TRBV20-1
CSASLSVWQFF
>TRBJ2-5|TRBV20-1
CSARDRTSGETQYF
>TRBJ1-5|TRBV27
CASSRGSSNQPQHF
>TRBJ2-1|TRBV20-1
CSAGLAGTADEQFF
>TRBJ2-3|TRBV18
CASSGRTSSDTQYF
>TRBJ2-7|TRBV28
CASSILSSGYYEQYF
>TRBJ2-7|TRBV30
CAWSVSQYEQYF
>TRBJ1-1|TRBV20-1
CSARGSREGRWEAFF
>TRBJ2-7|TRBV6-6
CASSQAGGRFSYEQYF
>TRBJ2-7|TRBV28
CASSLLEGPSYEQYF
>.|TRBV27
CASSRGAGETQYF
>.|TRBV7-8
CASSLAVTFNNEQFF
>TRBJ2-3|TRBV9
CASSGSGRAADTQYF
>TRBJ2-5|TRBV9
CASSVGWLLQETQYF
>TRBJ1-2|TRBV6-1
CASRLANYGYTF
>TRBJ2-1|TRBV29-1
CSVEGLESYNEQFF
>TRBJ2-5|TRBV3-1
CASSQDPLRAGETQYF
>TRBJ2-7|TRBV4-3
CASSQASVAQVGEQYF
>TRBJ2-4|TRBV3-1
CASSQGLPAYF
>TRBJ2-7|TRBV4-1
CASSRESGTVAYEQYF
>TRBJ1-2|TRBV2
CASSEWGTGDGYTF
>TRBJ1-2|TRBV18
CASSPSRQVGNYGYTF
>TRBJ2-7|TRBV20-1
CSAIDRDIGQYF
>TRBJ2-7|TRBV15
CATSPRQANSYEQYF
>TRBJ2-3|TRBV9
CASSVAEDTQYF
>TRBJ2-7|TRBV28
CASKWEGSYEQYF
>TRBJ2-1|TRBV7-2
CASSLTSGSEGEQFF